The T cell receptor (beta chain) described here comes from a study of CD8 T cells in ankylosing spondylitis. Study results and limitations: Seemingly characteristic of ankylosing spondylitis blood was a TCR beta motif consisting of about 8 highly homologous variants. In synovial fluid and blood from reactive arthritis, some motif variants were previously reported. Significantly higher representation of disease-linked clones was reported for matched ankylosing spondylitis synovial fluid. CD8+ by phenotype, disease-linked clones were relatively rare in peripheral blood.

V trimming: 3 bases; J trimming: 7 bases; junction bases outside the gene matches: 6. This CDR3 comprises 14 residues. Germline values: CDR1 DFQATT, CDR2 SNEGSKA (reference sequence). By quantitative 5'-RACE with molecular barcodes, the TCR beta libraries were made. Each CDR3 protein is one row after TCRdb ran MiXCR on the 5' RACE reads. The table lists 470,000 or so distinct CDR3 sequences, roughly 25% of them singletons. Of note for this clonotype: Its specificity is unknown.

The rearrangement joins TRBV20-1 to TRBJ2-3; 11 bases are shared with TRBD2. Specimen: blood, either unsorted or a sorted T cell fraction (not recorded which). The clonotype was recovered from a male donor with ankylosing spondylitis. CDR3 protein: CSASSLAGGNTQYF. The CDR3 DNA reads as TGCAGTGCTAGTAGTCTAGCGGGAGGAAATACGCAGTATTTT.